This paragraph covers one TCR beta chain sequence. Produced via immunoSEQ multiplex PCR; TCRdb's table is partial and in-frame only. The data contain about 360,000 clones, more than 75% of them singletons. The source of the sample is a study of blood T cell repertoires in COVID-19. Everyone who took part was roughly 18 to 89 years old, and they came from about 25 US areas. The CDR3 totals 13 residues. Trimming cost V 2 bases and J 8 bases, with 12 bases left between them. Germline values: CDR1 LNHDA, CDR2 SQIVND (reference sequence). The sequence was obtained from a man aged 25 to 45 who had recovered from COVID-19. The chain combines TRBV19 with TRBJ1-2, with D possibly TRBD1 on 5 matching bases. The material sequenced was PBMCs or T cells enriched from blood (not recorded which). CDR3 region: CASSINGAGGYTF. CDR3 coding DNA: TGTGCCAGTAGTATAAATGGAGCAGGGGGCTACACCTTC.